A selection of T cell receptor beta chains follows, all from one sample in a study of blood T cell repertoires in COVID-19. The data were produced by immunoSEQ multiplex PCR, yet TCRdb's version contains in-frame clones alone and is incomplete. There are approximately 38,000 clones in the sample; around 90% occur only once, and less than 6% lies in the top ten. The specimen was peripheral blood. These receptors all come from a woman older than 75 with acute or convalescent COVID-19. Both conserved end residues are part of each CDR3.

v_call	j_call	cdr3_aa
TRBV5-6	TRBJ2-5	CASSFQTGTNQETQYF
TRBV28	TRBJ1-2	CATPAQGDLYGYTF
TRBV9	TRBJ1-6	CASSVGGRQGVNSPLHF
TRBV23-1	TRBJ1-4	CATSHETATNEKLFF
TRBV6-1	TRBJ2-3	CASCEAGGINTQYF
TRBV18	TRBJ1-1	CASSPGQGMNTEAFF
TRBV7-2	TRBJ1-2	CASRDRVLSEGYTF
TRBV10-3	TRBJ1-1	CAIRSGTEGTEAFF
TRBV5-1	TRBJ1-1	CASSLARDSTWGNTEAFF
TRBV5-1	TRBJ2-2	CASSFLAGGNTGELFF
TRBV5-4	TRBJ2-3	CASSSGGASTDTQYF
TRBV19	TRBJ1-2	CASSTQGAYGYTF
TRBV30	TRBJ1-4	CAWSDWGREKLFF
TRBV21-1	TRBJ1-5	CASSPQIRALREPGAPQHF
TRBV5-4	TRBJ1-1	CASSPTGSMNTEAFF
TRBV2	TRBJ1-2	CASSATTGIGGYTF
TRBV5-6	TRBJ1-2	CASSLGANYGYTF
TRBV18	TRBJ1-4	CASWTGVTNEKLFF
TRBV5-8	TRBJ1-6	CASPDPGPAYSPLHF
TRBV5-1	TRBJ2-2	CASRSGTPNTGELFF
TRBV3-1/TRBV3-2	TRBJ1-2	CASSQWTVNYGYTF
TRBV30	TRBJ2-2	CASADRVITGELFF
TRBV6-5	TRBJ2-7	CASSYSTQGFLYEQYF
TRBV2	TRBJ1-5	CASSEGGQQPQHF
TRBV3-1/TRBV3-2	TRBJ1-1	CASSQVKELAFF
TRBV20-1	TRBJ2-5	CSASPIWGGQETQYF
TRBV7-9	TRBJ1-2	CASSFDRATGYTF
TRBV29-1	TRBJ1-1	CSAYRGRTEAFF
TRBV5-1	TRBJ1-6	CASSLDRVASPLHF
TRBV27	TRBJ2-4	CASSLKGGGAGVAKNIQYF
TRBV19	TRBJ2-1	CASSMSSGGAKRNEQFF